The entry below describes one TCR beta chain. The antigen remains unidentified. The repertoire was sequenced with immunoSEQ multiplex PCR; TCRdb's copy has only in-frame clones and lacks some. The repertoire holds approximately 35,000 clones, with less than 80% as singletons. This sample is drawn from a study of OX40 agonist ivuxolimab in advanced cancers. The study, taken as a whole, reports: There were also nonresponders showing low normalized T-cell clonal expansion.

The germline CDR1 and CDR2 sequences are LNHDA and SQIVND (reference sequence). J was trimmed by 8 bases and V by 9 bases; bases with no gene match: 3. This CDR3 contains 13 residues. Sequencing was performed on CD4+ or CD8+ T cells sorted from blood, taken in a trial of the OX40 agonist ivuxolimab. The chain combines TRBV19 with TRBJ2-1, with 14 bases lining up with TRBD2. This TCR was sampled from an adult with an advanced solid tumor such as melanoma, head and neck, liver or kidney cancer. The CDR3 is CASRLAGGDEQFF. The CDR3 nucleotides read TGTGCCAGCCGACTAGCGGGGGGGGATGAGCAGTTCTTC.